Below are 15 T cell receptor beta chains sequenced from a single sample in a study of blood T cell repertoires in COVID-19. Here immunoSEQ multiplex PCR was the method, and the copy in TCRdb shows in-frame clones only, minus some. The repertoire holds a few hundred thousand clones, with roughly 86% as singletons. The sample taken for sequencing was peripheral blood. Receptors were obtained from a woman between 50 and 59 years old with COVID-19, enrolled during active disease.

This clone showed up just a few times. V usage is TRBV11-3 and J usage is TRBJ2-6; 9 positions agree with TRBD2. This CDR3 is built from 18 residues. Germline V gene lookup returns CDR1 SGHNT and CDR2 YENEEA. V lost 6 bases and J lost 0; bases outside the gene matches: 9. This chain's CDR3 is CASSVAGVGYSGANVLTF. The CDR3, as DNA: TGTGCCAGCAGTGTAGCGGGGGTAGGGTACTCTGGGGCCAACGTCCTGACTTTC.

The chain carries TRBV19 and TRBJ1-6, with TRBD1 matching over 11 bases. The V gene end was trimmed by 4 bases and the J gene end by 9 bases; junction bases not matched to a gene: 8. CDR1 LNHDA and CDR2 SQIVND come from the germline V gene (reference sequence). This CDR3 has 16 amino acids. CDR3 sequence reads: CASSTGTGGVSSPLHF. Written as DNA, the CDR3 is TGTGCCAGTAGTACAGGGACAGGGGGGGTGAGTTCACCCCTCCACTTT.

The rearrangement links TRBV20-1 to TRBJ1-1; 8 positions agree with TRBD1. The germline V gene has CDR1 DFQATT and CDR2 SNEGSKA (reference sequence). The CDR3 consists of 11 residues. The J segment lost 10 bases and the V segment lost 1 base, leaving 2 bases of the junction unmatched. The CDR3 nucleotides read TGCAGTGCTAGAGGGACAGGGAGAGCTTTCTTT. Its protein is CSARGTGRAFF.

This chain joins TRBV5-1 and TRBJ1-1; D call uncertain. The germline gives CDR1 SGHRS, CDR2 YFSETQ. CDR3 size: 14 residues. V lost 2 bases, J lost 6 bases, and 14 bases lay in between. The CDR3 DNA reads TGCGCCAGCAGCTTCAAACAGAATCGCTCTGAAGCTTTCTTT. It encodes CASSFKQNRSEAFF.

This clone is a singleton in its sample. V usage is TRBV19 and J usage is TRBJ2-7; tentatively, D is TRBD2 (7 bases). Germline assignment: CDR1 LNHDA and CDR2 SQIVND (reference sequence). The CDR3 has 17 residues. Trimming took off 5 bases at V and 3 bases at J, with 23 bases between the two ends. CDR3 sequence: CASSPEGGATPYYEQYF. The CDR3 nucleotides are TGTGCCAGTAGTCCTGAAGGGGGGGCCACCCCGTACTACGAGCAGTACTTC.

The chain is built from TRBV6-5 and TRBJ2-3; D is ambiguous. The CDR3 spans 15 residues. Trimming removed 7 bases from V and 1 base from J, with 15 bases in between. Germline V gives CDR1 MNHEY, CDR2 SVGAGI. Written as DNA, the CDR3 is TGTGCCAGCAAGCTGAGCCGTCCGGGCACAGATACGCAGTATTTT. Its translation: CASKLSRPGTDTQYF.

Notes on this clone: A read error may account for a junction end that differs from germline. The V gene is TRBV6-5, the J gene TRBJ1-1, with D perhaps TRBD1 (5 bases). The CDR3 is made up of 12 amino acids. Germline CDR1 is MNHEY and CDR2 is SVGAGI. Here the CDR3 reads CASNRLQGRLIF. CDR3 DNA sequence: TGTGCCAGCAATCGACTCCAGGGAAGATTAATTTTT.

The rearrangement uses TRBV6-5 and TRBJ1-4; 8 bases line up with TRBD1. Germline lookup yields CDR1 MNHEY and CDR2 SVGAGI. V trimming: 4 bases; J trimming: 7 bases; junction bases outside the gene matches: 8. CDR3 length: 15 residues. CDR3 bases: TGTGCCAGCAGTTTCTGGGCAGGGGGCGTTGAAAAACTGTTTTTT. It encodes CASSFWAGGVEKLFF.

Notes on this clone: The sample has other DNA sequences that encode this CDR3 too. V and J are TRBV5-1 and TRBJ1-1, with D perhaps TRBD1 (6 bases). Trimming stripped 2 bases from V and 0 bases from J, with 11 bases between. This CDR3 contains 15 residues. Germline values: CDR1 SGHRS, CDR2 YFSETQ. As DNA, the CDR3 is TGCGCCAGCAGCTTAGGAGGACAGATGAACACTGAAGCTTTCTTT. It translates to CASSLGGQMNTEAFF.

The chain recombines TRBV7-9 with TRBJ1-1; D possibly corresponds to TRBD1 (5 bases). The CDR3 is 17 residues long. Trimming took 5 bases from V and 3 from J, leaving 22 bases between them. In germline, CDR1 is SEHNR, CDR2 FQNEAQ (reference sequence). CDR3 DNA: TGTGCCAGCAGCCCAGAGGAGGGGCTCGGAATCGACACTGAAGCTTTCTTT. It yields the protein CASSPEEGLGIDTEAFF.

The chain recombines TRBV9 with TRBJ2-2, with unresolved D. Germline CDR1 SGDLS, CDR2 YYNGEE. Deletions cut 2 bases from V and 8 bases from J, with 13 bases between. This CDR3 region has 14 residues. CDR3 bases: TGTGCCAGCAGCGTGGCCGTCGCCCGAGGGGAGCTGTTTTTT. Residues: CASSVAVARGELFF.

This clone was seen a single time. The V gene is TRBV11-2, the J gene TRBJ2-5, with D hard to call. The germline CDR1 and CDR2 sequences are SGHAT and FQNNGV. The V gene lost 6 bases and the J gene lost 0 bases, with 14 bases spanning the gap. The CDR3 length is 15 residues. In DNA, the CDR3 is TGTGCCAGCAGTTTACGAATACAGAACCAAGAGACCCAGTACTTC. This gives the protein CASSLRIQNQETQYF.

V is TRBV9 and J is TRBJ2-1, with 7 nucleotides matching TRBD2. CDR1 is SGDLS and CDR2 is YYNGEE in the germline V gene. The V gene end was trimmed by 4 bases and the J gene end by 4 bases; junction bases not matched to a gene: 17. CDR3 size: 18 residues. DNA for the CDR3: TGTGCCAGCAGCCCGACGGGGAGGGACCCAACGCCTTACAATGAGCAGTTCTTC. The encoded protein is CASSPTGRDPTPYNEQFF.

Points on this clone: Other DNA sequences in this sample translate to the same CDR3. This chain joins TRBV9 and TRBJ1-2; TRBD1 is a possible D gene (6 bases). Trimming left V 0 bases short and J 4 bases short, with 13 bases between. CDR1 and CDR2 (germline): SGDLS, YYNGEE. CDR3 length: 15 residues. Here the CDR3 DNA reads TGTGCCAGCAGCGTAGAACAGGGTGGGTCCTATGGCTACACCTTC. This sequence encodes CASSVEQGGSYGYTF.

This chain links TRBV6-1 with TRBJ1-4; possible D gene TRBD1, 5 bases. The V end was cut by 5 bases, the J end by 3 bases, with 10 bases between. Germline assignment: CDR1 MNHNS and CDR2 SASEGT. This CDR3 has 14 amino acids. In DNA form, the CDR3 reads TGTGCCAGCAGTTCCCAGGGTCCTAATGAAAAACTGTTTTTT. This gives the protein CASSSQGPNEKLFF.